Shown below are 25 T cell receptor beta chains from a single sample sequenced in a study of cytomegalovirus exposure and HLA in healthy donors. Use of 60 Vbeta and 13 Jbeta primers characterized the PCR. The assay was immunoSEQ multiplex PCR, and TCRdb's table has in-frame clones only and misses some. The table lists around 100,000 clones, 78% of them singletons. Sequenced material: PBMCs. The origin of the receptors is a woman in her thirties or forties in good health and CMV-seropositive.

This rearrangement joins TRBV25-1 to TRBJ2-6; D perhaps matches TRBD2 (6 bases). CDR3 size: 17 residues. Per germline, CDR1 MGHDK and CDR2 SYGVNS. The V and J ends lost 3 bases and 1 base respectively, with 13 bases between them. This CDR3 reads CASSDPGRNSGANVLTF. The CDR3 DNA sequence: TGTGCCAGCAGTGATCCAGGGAGGAATTCTGGGGCCAACGTCCTGACTTTC.

The genes are TRBV4-1 and TRBJ2-7; D is perhaps TRBD1 (6 bases). The CDR3 totals 17 residues. Between the trimmed V and J ends, which lost 1 base and 3 bases, there was a span of 19 bases. Per germline, CDR1 MGHRA and CDR2 YSYEKL. The CDR3 region is CASSQAPYSGDNYEQYF. CDR3 DNA sequence: TGCGCCAGCAGCCAAGCCCCTTACAGTGGGGACAACTACGAGCAGTACTTC.

J is TRBJ2-3 and V is TRBV19; 11 nucleotides align to TRBD2. This CDR3 comprises 16 residues. V was clipped by 5 bases and J by 1 base; unmatched bases: 5. CDR1 and CDR2 from the germline V gene are LNHDA and SQIVND (reference sequence). This CDR3 is CASSAKLAGGTDTQYF. Here the CDR3 DNA reads TGTGCCAGTAGTGCGAAACTAGCGGGAGGCACAGATACGCAGTATTTT.

The genes are TRBV7-9 and TRBJ1-2, with D tentatively TRBD1 (5 bases). The germline V gene has CDR1 SEHNR and CDR2 FQNEAQ (reference sequence). Trimming shortened V by 0 bases and J by 3 bases, and 8 bases separated the two germline ends. The CDR3 runs to 14 residues. The CDR3 sequence: CASSLATEYYGYTF. The DNA for the CDR3 is TGTGCCAGCAGCTTAGCGACAGAGTACTATGGCTACACCTTC. Drawing the rest from reference TRBV7-9 and TRBJ1-2, the complete variable domain is DTGVSQNPRHKITKRGQNVTFRCDPISEHNRLYWYRQTLGQGPEFLTYFQNEAQLEKSRLLSDRFSAERPKGSFSTLEIQRTEQGDSAMYLCASSLATEYYGYTFGSGTRLTVV.

The chain's CDR3 is CASSLIAEGLGTDTQYF. DNA of the CDR3: TGTGCCAGCAGCTTAATTGCGGAGGGATTAGGCACAGATACGCAGTATTTT. This chain uses TRBV7-3 with TRBJ2-3, with D perhaps TRBD2 (6 bases). CDR1 is SGHTA and CDR2 is FQGTGA in the germline V gene. Trimming removed 1 base at V and 1 base at J, with 15 bases between. The CDR3 extends over 17 amino acids. Variable domain in full (rest from reference TRBV7-3 and TRBJ2-3): GAGVSQTPSNKVTEKGKYVELRCDPISGHTALYWYRQSLGQGPEFLIYFQGTGAADDSGLPNDRFFAVRPEGSVSTLKIQRTERGDSAVYLCASSLIAEGLGTDTQYFGPGTRLTVL.

This chain joins TRBV4-1 and TRBJ2-7; 7 bases match TRBD1. With 4 bases clipped from V and 2 bases from J, the junction kept 11 bases outside the gene matches. CDR3 length equals 16 residues. CDR1 is MGHRA and CDR2 is YSYEKL in the germline V gene. CDR3 residues: CASSPISGGRAYEQYF. Written as DNA, the CDR3 is TGCGCCAGCAGCCCGATTTCAGGGGGTAGGGCCTACGAGCAGTACTTC.

This chain links TRBV28 with TRBJ1-5; 7 bases are a match to TRBD1. V lost 1 base and J lost 0; bases outside the gene matches: 6. Germline V gives CDR1 MDHEN, CDR2 SYDVKM. This CDR3 region has 17 residues. The CDR3 spells CASSLYRTGFSNQPQHF. DNA for the CDR3: TGTGCCAGCAGTTTATATCGGACAGGATTTAGCAATCAGCCCCAGCATTTT.

The chain has TRBV7-2 and TRBJ2-1; 7 bases match TRBD2. CDR1 SGHTA and CDR2 FQGNSA come from the germline V gene. V was clipped by 5 bases and J by 6 bases; unmatched bases: 13. CDR3 size: 16 residues. CDR3 nucleotide sequence: TGTGCCAGCAGCGGTAGGGGAGGGCCTAAATCCAATGAGCAGTTCTTC. Amino acids: CASSGRGGPKSNEQFF.

V usage is TRBV5-6 and J usage is TRBJ1-2; possibly TRBD1 for D (6 bases). Germline CDR1 is SGHDT and CDR2 is YYEEEE. The CDR3 is 13 residues long. With 3 bases removed from V and 8 bases from J, the gap between germline ends came to 14 bases. Here the CDR3 reads CASSSTGLSGYTF. The CDR3 DNA sequence: TGTGCCAGCAGCTCCACAGGGTTATCGGGCTACACCTTC.

J is TRBJ1-3 and V is TRBV11-3; D is undetermined. The germline CDR1 and CDR2 sequences are SGHNT and YENEEA. The CDR3 is 16 amino acids. V lost 5 bases to trimming and J lost 2 bases, with 16 bases between them. The CDR3 sequence: CASSPHVSEAGNTIYF. The CDR3 DNA reads as TGTGCCAGCAGCCCCCACGTTTCGGAGGCTGGAAACACCATATATTTT.

This chain joins TRBV5-8 and TRBJ1-1; D may be TRBD1 (5 bases). The CDR3 length is 13 residues. Trimming pared 5 bases from V and 0 bases from J, leaving 8 bases between. From germline, CDR1 is SGHTS and CDR2 YDEGEE. The CDR3 region is CASRGGLNTEAFF. In DNA form, the CDR3 reads TGTGCCAGCAGGGGGGGGTTGAACACTGAAGCTTTCTTT.

This chain connects TRBV19 to TRBJ2-5; perhaps TRBD1 as D (5 bases). This CDR3 is 13 amino acids long. Looked up from germline, CDR1 is LNHDA and CDR2 is SQIVND (reference sequence). V was clipped by 3 bases and J by 5 bases, with 10 bases between them. In nucleotides, the CDR3 is TGTGCCAGTAGTATGAAGGGGTGGGAGACCCAGTACTTC. Translating it yields CASSMKGWETQYF.

The chain combines TRBV11-2 with TRBJ2-7; TRBD2 is a possible D gene (6 bases). V shed 1 base and J shed 2 bases, with 12 bases lying between them. Looked up from germline, CDR1 is SGHAT and CDR2 is FQNNGV. The CDR3 extends over 15 amino acids. The CDR3 region has the DNA TGTGCCAGCAGCTTAGTTGCGGGGCTTCCCTACGAGCAGTACTTC. Translating it yields CASSLVAGLPYEQYF.

This chain joins TRBV11-2 and TRBJ2-1; perhaps TRBD2 as D (5 bases). The CDR3 loop spans 15 amino acids. Trimming shortened V by 7 bases and J by 5 bases, and 18 bases separated the two germline ends. Germline loops: CDR1 SGHAT, CDR2 FQNNGV. The CDR3 region has the DNA TGTGCCAGCACCGAACGGGCGGGTGGAGACAATGAGCAGTTCTTC. Protein sequence: CASTERAGGDNEQFF.

This clone was seen more than once but under ten times. The genes are TRBV6-5 and TRBJ1-5, with 8 bases matching TRBD1. There are 13 residues in the CDR3. CDR1 and CDR2 (germline): MNHEY, SVGAGI. Germline trimming cut 8 bases from V and 3 bases from J; bases unmatched to any gene: 3. The CDR3 coding sequence is TGTGCCAGCGGGCAGGGGGCCAATCAGCCCCAGCATTTT. Protein product: CASGQGANQPQHF.

V gene TRBV28 combines with J gene TRBJ2-3; TRBD2 agrees at 7 bases. V lost 1 base to trimming and J lost 4 bases; unmatched junction nucleotides: 5. This CDR3 is 15 amino acids long. Looked up from germline, CDR1 is MDHEN and CDR2 is SYDVKM. The chain's CDR3 is CASSLSGGVSDTQYF. For the CDR3, the DNA is TGTGCCAGCAGTTTATCGGGGGGAGTGTCAGATACGCAGTATTTT.

The V call is TRBV29-1, the J call TRBJ2-2, with TRBD2 identical over 11 bases. Germline CDR1 reads SQVTM; CDR2 reads ANQGSEA. V lost 4 bases to trimming and J lost 3 bases; unmatched junction nucleotides: 7. CDR3 length: 16 residues. The CDR3 protein is CSVVLAGGRHTGELFF. DNA for the CDR3: TGCAGCGTTGTTCTAGCGGGAGGTAGGCACACCGGGGAGCTGTTTTTT.

This chain joins TRBV7-2 and TRBJ2-7; D is perhaps TRBD1 (5 bases). V dropped 1 base and J dropped 2 bases, with 9 bases sitting between them. Germline V gene data show CDR1 as SGHTA and CDR2 as FQGNSA. This CDR3 is built from 14 residues. The CDR3 nucleotides are TGTGCCAGCAGCTTAGGACAGCTACCCTACGAGCAGTACTTC. It is translated as CASSLGQLPYEQYF.

J is TRBJ2-3 and V is TRBV7-2; D possibly corresponds to TRBD2 (6 bases). The V gene lost 7 bases and the J gene lost 3 bases, with 11 bases spanning the gap. Germline V CDR1 and CDR2: SGHTA, FQGNSA. CDR3 length: 13 residues. The CDR3 region is CASNPAGTDTQYF. As DNA, the CDR3 is TGTGCCAGCAATCCTGCGGGGACAGATACGCAGTATTTT.

V gene TRBV9 combines with J gene TRBJ1-1, with TRBD1 matching over 7 bases. From germline, CDR1 is SGDLS and CDR2 YYNGEE. With V trimmed by 4 bases and J by 4 bases, 7 bases remained unmatched. The length of the CDR3 is 14 residues. The DNA for the CDR3 is TGTGCCAGCAGCTCCGAAGGGACAGTCACTGAAGCTTTCTTT. It is translated as CASSSEGTVTEAFF.

Worth noting for this clone: The junction departs from germline at one end; a sequencing error may be responsible. The chain employs TRBV7-3 and TRBJ2-2, with 12 bases identical to TRBD2. This CDR3 is 16 amino acids long. The germline V gene encodes CDR1 SGHTA and CDR2 FQGTGA. The CDR3 protein is CASSSPTSGRTRGAPF. The CDR3 bases are TGTGCCAGCAGCTCCCCGACTAGCGGGAGAACCCGGGGAGCTCCTTTT.

This clone was counted only a few times. This chain uses TRBV5-4 with TRBJ1-4; tentatively, D is TRBD1 (5 bases). Trimming took off 3 bases at V and 6 bases at J, with 18 bases between the two ends. The germline V gene has CDR1 SGHNT and CDR2 YYREEE (reference sequence). This CDR3 has 16 amino acids. CDR3 protein: CASSSTGGVVDEKLFF. CDR3 DNA sequence: TGTGCCAGCAGCTCCACCGGGGGGGTGGTAGATGAAAAACTGTTTTTT.

The rearrangement uses TRBV5-1 and TRBJ2-3, with 13 bases lining up with TRBD2. The CDR3 contains 16 residues. The germline CDR1 and CDR2 sequences are SGHRS and YFSETQ. Trimming at V came to 4 bases and at J to 5 bases, leaving 7 bases not matched to a gene. The CDR3 nucleotides are TGCGCCAGCAGCCCCCCACTAGCGGGAGGGATAGATACGCAGTATTTT. It yields the protein CASSPPLAGGIDTQYF.

This sequence joins TRBV5-1 and TRBJ1-4, with D unresolved. There are 14 residues in the CDR3. Per germline, CDR1 SGHRS and CDR2 YFSETQ. Trimming pared 0 bases from V and 5 bases from J, leaving 8 bases between. In DNA form, the CDR3 reads TGCGCCAGCAGCTTGGGGGCCAGAAATGAAAAACTGTTTTTT. It translates to CASSLGARNEKLFF. The full variable domain, with the rest looked up from reference TRBV5-1 and TRBJ1-4, is KAGVTQTPRYLIKTRGQQVTLSCSPISGHRSVSWYQQTPGQGLQFLFEYFSETQRNKGNFPGRFSGRQFSNSRSEMNVSTLELGDSALYLCASSLGARNEKLFFGSGTQLSVL.

The rearrangement uses TRBV5-1 and TRBJ2-2, with 12 nucleotides matching TRBD2. The V gene's germline CDR1 is SGHRS and CDR2 YFSETQ. There are 17 residues in the CDR3. Trimming cost V 2 bases and J 5 bases; bases outside gene matches: 7. Written as DNA, the CDR3 is TGCGCCAGCAGCTTCCTACTAGCGGGAGGTGAAACCGGGGAGCTGTTTTTT. It yields the protein CASSFLLAGGETGELFF.